The 11 T cell receptor beta chains in this list originate from one sample, sequenced in a study of T-cell memory formation after mild COVID-19. TCRdb re-analysed the 5' RACE reads in MiXCR, keeping a single row per CDR3 protein. Among 290,000 or so distinct CDR3 sequences listed, 15% to 20% were seen once. Sequenced material: PBMCs or a T cell subset sorted from them (not recorded which). The receptors here all came from a man aged 18 to 35 who had mild COVID-19 (a few samples of this study predate the infection). Cell type and time point are not known.

The chain couples TRBV4-1 to TRBJ1-5; D is uncertain. The length of the CDR3 is 11 residues. V was shortened by 2 bases and J by 6 bases, with 2 bases between the two germline ends. Germline V gives CDR1 MGHRA, CDR2 YSYEKL. DNA of the CDR3: TGCGCCAGCAGCCAACGTCAGCCCCAGCATTTT. Protein: CASSQRQPQHF.

Note on this clonotype: One end of the junction fails to match germline, which may point to a read error. The rearrangement links TRBV12-3 or TRBV12-4 to TRBJ2-5, with D unclear. The CDR3 sequence is 13 residues long. CDR3 region: CARSLIEQETQYF. The CDR3 DNA reads TGTGCCAGAAGTTTAATTGAACAAGAGACCCAGTACTTC.

In this sample, this clonotype turned up a few times. This chain links TRBV9 with TRBJ2-2; 8 bases are shared with TRBD2. The J segment lost 0 bases and the V segment lost 2 bases, leaving 6 bases of the junction unmatched. From germline, CDR1 is SGDLS and CDR2 YYNGEE. CDR3 length: 17 amino acids. CDR3 DNA: TGTGCCAGCAGCGTCGGGGCGGGGGGCACGAACACCGGGGAGCTGTTTTTT. Its translation is CASSVGAGGTNTGELFF.

This sequence joins TRBV4-1 and TRBJ1-1; 7 bases map to TRBD1. The CDR3 is 14 amino acids. With 4 bases clipped from V and 4 bases from J, the junction kept 6 bases outside the gene matches. Germline assignment: CDR1 MGHRA and CDR2 YSYEKL. DNA for the CDR3: TGCGCCAGCAGCCGCAACAGGGGTGGCACTGAAGCTTTCTTT. Protein sequence: CASSRNRGGTEAFF.

There are a few counts of this clonotype. This sequence joins TRBV7-3 and TRBJ2-2; 9 nucleotides match TRBD2. The V gene's germline CDR1 is SGHTA and CDR2 FQGTGA. The CDR3 loop spans 17 amino acids. V gave up 2 bases and J gave up 1 base; unmatched junction bases: 5. The CDR3 loop reads CASSLGLAGKNTGELFF. The CDR3 coding sequence is TGTGCCAGCAGCTTAGGGCTAGCGGGGAAGAACACCGGGGAGCTGTTTTTT.

This clonotype was observed a handful of times. The chain uses TRBV7-9 and TRBJ1-2; no reliable D call. Germline CDR1 reads SEHNR; CDR2 reads FQNEAQ (reference sequence). The CDR3 has 13 amino acids. V lost 8 bases and J 5 bases, leaving 15 bases between the germline ends. CDR3 DNA: TGTGCCAGCCACTCGAGGGCGACTTATGGCTACACCTTC. This encodes CASHSRATYGYTF.

This clonotype has more than one count but fewer than ten. This chain connects TRBV6-2 or TRBV6-3 to TRBJ1-1, with a tentative D call TRBD1 (6 bases). The CDR3 spans 15 residues. Germline assignment: CDR1 MNHEY and CDR2 SVGEGT. The V end was cut by 6 bases, the J end by 0 bases, with 14 bases between. CDR3 residues: CASSPHRVMNTEAFF. The CDR3 DNA reads as TGTGCCAGCAGCCCGCACAGGGTAATGAACACTGAAGCTTTCTTT.

This clonotype was recorded a few times. V is TRBV6-2 or TRBV6-3 and J is TRBJ2-3; D remains ambiguous. From germline, CDR1 is MNHEY and CDR2 SVGEGT. V was clipped by 6 bases and J by 2 bases, with 6 bases between them. The CDR3 is made up of 12 amino acids. The DNA for the CDR3 is TGTGCCAGCAGACTCGACACAGATACGCAGTATTTT. It yields the protein CASRLDTDTQYF.

This sequence joins TRBV25-1 and TRBJ2-7, with unresolved D. The germline V and J ends were trimmed by 4 bases and 6 bases, with 19 bases remaining between them. Per the germline V gene, CDR1 is MGHDK and CDR2 is SYGVNS. The CDR3 contains 15 residues. The DNA of the CDR3 is TGTGCCAGCAGTGTCACCCGTAGCTATGATAGCGAGCAGTACTTC. This codes for CASSVTRSYDSEQYF.

The chain joins TRBV12-3 or TRBV12-4 to TRBJ2-7; D is unresolved. The V end lost 3 bases, the J end lost 4 bases, and 4 bases lay between the germline ends. CDR3 length: 11 residues. In DNA, the CDR3 is TGTGCCAGCAGTTTTGGTTACGAGCAGTACGTC. This translates into CASSFGYEQYV.

The J gene is TRBJ1-6, the V gene TRBV5-1; D gene ambiguous. V was cut by 5 bases and J by 10 bases, with 16 bases left in between. The CDR3 runs 14 residues. CDR1 and CDR2 from the germline V gene are SGHRS and YFSETQ. Here the CDR3 reads CASSYDSIGSPLHF. The CDR3 nucleotides are TGCGCCAGCAGTTATGACTCCATAGGGTCACCCCTCCACTTT.